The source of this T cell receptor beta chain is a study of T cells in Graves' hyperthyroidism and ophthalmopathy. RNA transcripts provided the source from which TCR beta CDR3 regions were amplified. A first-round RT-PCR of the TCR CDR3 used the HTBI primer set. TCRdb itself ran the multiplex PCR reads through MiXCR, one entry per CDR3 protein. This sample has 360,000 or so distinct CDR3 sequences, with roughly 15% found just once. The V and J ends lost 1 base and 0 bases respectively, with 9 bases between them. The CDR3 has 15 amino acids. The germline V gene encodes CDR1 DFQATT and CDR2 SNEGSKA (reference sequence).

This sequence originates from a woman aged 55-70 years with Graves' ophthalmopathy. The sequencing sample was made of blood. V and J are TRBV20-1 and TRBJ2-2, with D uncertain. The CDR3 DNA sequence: TGCAGTGCTAGAGTCGGTCAGGCGAACACCGGGGAGCTGTTTTTT. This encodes CSARVGQANTGELFF.